The clone carrying this T cell receptor beta chain showed up just a few times. This sample was taken from a study of human T cells and chemical hapten exposure. Germline V lookup: CDR1 SGDLS, CDR2 YYNGEE. Trimming removed 4 bases from V and 4 bases from J, with 18 bases in between. The CDR3 has 16 residues. TCRdb ran MiXCR on the RACE reads and lists one entry per CDR3 protein. The data contain just under 40,000 distinct CDR3 sequences, roughly an eighth of them singletons. Time point given: patch test 3, about 24 weeks after DPC sensitization. This sample's treatment: therapeutic diphenylcyclopropenone sensitization with weekly scalp DPC. The total RNA was obtained from whole blood that was not fractionated.

V is TRBV9 and J is TRBJ1-3; D unclear. This clonotype was obtained from a middle-aged woman with alopecia areata. Some clones in this sample may be carry-over from other donors' samples. The sequencing here drew on whole blood, taken in connection with sensitization to the hapten diphenylcyclopropenone (DPC). For the CDR3, the DNA is TGTGCCAGCAGCCCCCCTACCATTGGACTCGGAAACACCATATATTTT. Protein sequence: CASSPPTIGLGNTIYF.